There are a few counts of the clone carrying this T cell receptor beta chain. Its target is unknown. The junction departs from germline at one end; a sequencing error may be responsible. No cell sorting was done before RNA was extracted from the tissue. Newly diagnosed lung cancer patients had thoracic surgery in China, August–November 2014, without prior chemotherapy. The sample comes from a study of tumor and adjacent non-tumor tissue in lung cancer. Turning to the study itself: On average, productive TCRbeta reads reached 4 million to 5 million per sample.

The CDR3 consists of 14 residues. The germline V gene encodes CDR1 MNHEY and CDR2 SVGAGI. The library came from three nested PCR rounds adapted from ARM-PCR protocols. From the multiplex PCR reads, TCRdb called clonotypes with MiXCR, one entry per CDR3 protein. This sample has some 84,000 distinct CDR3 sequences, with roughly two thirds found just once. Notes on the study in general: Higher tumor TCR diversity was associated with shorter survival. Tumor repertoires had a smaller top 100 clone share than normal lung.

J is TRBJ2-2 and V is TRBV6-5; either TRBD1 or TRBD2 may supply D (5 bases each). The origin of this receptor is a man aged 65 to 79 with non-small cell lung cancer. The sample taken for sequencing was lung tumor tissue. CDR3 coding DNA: TGTGCCGGCAGTGGGCAGGGAGTCGCCGGGGAGCTGTTTTTT. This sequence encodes CAGSGQGVAGELFF.